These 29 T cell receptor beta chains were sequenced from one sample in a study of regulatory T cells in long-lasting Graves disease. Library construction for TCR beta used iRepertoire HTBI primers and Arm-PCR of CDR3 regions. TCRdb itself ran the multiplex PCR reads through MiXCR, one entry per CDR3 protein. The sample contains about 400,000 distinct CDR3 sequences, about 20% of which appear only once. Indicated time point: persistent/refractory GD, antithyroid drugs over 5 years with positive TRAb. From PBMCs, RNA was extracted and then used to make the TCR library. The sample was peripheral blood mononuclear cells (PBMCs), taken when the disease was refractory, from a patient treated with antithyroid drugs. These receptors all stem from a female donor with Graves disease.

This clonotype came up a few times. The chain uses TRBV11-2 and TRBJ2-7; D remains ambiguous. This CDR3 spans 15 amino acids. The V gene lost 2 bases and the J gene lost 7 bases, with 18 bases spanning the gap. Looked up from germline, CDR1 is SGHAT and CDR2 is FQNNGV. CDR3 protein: CASSLLGIATWEQYF. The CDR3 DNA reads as TGTGCCAGCAGCTTACTGGGGATAGCCACGTGGGAGCAGTACTTC.

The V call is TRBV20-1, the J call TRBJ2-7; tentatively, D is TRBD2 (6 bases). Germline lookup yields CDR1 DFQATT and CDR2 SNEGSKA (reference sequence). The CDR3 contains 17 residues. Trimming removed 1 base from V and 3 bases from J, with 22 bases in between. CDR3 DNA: TGCAGTGCTAGAGCGAACTTGGAAGTAGCGGCGATCTACGAGCAGTACTTC. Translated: CSARANLEVAAIYEQYF.

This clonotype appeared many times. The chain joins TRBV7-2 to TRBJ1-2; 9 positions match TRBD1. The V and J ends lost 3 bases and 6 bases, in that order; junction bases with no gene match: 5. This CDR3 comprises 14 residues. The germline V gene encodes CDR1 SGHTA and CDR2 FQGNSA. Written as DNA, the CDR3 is TGTGCCAGCAGCTTCCCACGACAGGGGGATGGCTACACCTTC. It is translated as CASSFPRQGDGYTF. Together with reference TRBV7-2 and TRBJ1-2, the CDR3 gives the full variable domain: GAGVSQSPSNKVTEKGKDVELRCDPISGHTALYWYRQSLGQGLEFLIYFQGNSAPDKSGLPSDRFSAERTGGSVSTLTIQRTQQEDSAVYLCASSFPRQGDGYTFGSGTRLTVV.

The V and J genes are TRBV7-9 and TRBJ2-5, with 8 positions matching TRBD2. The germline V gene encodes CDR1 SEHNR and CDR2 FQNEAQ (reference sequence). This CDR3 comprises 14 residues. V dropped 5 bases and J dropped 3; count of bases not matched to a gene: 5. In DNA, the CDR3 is TGTGCCAGCAGCCCCGGGACTAGGGAAGAGACCCAGTACTTC. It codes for CASSPGTREETQYF.

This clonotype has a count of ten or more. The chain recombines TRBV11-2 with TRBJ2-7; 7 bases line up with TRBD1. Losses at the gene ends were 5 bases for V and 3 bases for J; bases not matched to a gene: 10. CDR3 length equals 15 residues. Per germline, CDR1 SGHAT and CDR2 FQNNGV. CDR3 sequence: CASSPFSGTVYEQYF. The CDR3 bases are TGTGCCAGCAGCCCATTCTCGGGGACAGTCTACGAGCAGTACTTC. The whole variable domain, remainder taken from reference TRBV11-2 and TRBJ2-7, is EAGVAQSPRYKIIEKRQSVAFWCNPISGHATLYWYQQILGQGPKLLIQFQNNGVVDDSQLPKDRFSAERLKGVDSTLKIQPAKLEDSAVYLCASSPFSGTVYEQYFGPGTRLTVT.

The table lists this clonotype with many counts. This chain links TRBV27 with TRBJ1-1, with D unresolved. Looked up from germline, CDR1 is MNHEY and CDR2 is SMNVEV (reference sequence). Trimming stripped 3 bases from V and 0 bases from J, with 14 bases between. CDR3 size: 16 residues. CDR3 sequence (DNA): TGTGCCAGCAGTTTTAAGGCAGTACCGGTGAACACTGAAGCTTTCTTT. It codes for CASSFKAVPVNTEAFF.

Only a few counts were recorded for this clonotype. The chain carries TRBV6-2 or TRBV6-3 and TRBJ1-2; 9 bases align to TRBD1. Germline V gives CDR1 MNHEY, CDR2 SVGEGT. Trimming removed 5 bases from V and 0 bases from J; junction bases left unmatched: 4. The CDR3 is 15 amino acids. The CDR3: CASSAGTGTNYGYTF. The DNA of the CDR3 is TGTGCCAGCAGTGCCGGGACAGGGACTAACTATGGCTACACCTTC.

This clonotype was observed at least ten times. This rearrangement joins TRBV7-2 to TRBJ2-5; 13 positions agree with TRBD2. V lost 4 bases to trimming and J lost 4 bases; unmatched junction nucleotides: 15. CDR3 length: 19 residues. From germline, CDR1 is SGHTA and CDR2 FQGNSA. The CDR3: CASSSPRTSGRLGSETQYF. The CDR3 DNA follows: TGTGCCAGCAGCTCACCCAGGACTAGCGGGAGACTCGGGTCAGAGACCCAGTACTTC. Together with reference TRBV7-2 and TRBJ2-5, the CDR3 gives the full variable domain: GAGVSQSPSNKVTEKGKDVELRCDPISGHTALYWYRQSLGQGLEFLIYFQGNSAPDKSGLPSDRFSAERTGGSVSTLTIQRTQQEDSAVYLCASSSPRTSGRLGSETQYFGPGTRLLVL.

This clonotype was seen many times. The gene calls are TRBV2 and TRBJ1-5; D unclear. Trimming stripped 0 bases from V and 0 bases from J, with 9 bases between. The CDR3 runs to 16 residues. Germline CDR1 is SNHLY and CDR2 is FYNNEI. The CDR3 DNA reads TGTGCCAGCAGTGAAGCGCTTCTAAATAGCAATCAGCCCCAGCATTTT. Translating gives CASSEALLNSNQPQHF.

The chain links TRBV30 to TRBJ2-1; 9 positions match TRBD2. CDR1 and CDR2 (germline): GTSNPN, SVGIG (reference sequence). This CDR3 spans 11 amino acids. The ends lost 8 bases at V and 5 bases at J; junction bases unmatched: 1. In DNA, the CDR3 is TGTGCCCTAGCGGGGAACAATGAGCAGTTCTTC. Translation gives CALAGNNEQFF.

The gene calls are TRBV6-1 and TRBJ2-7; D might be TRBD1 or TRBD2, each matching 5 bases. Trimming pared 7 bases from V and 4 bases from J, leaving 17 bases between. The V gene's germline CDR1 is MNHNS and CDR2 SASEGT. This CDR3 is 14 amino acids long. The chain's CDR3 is CASTYGSGGYEQYF. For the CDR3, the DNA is TGTGCCAGCACCTACGGAAGTGGGGGATACGAGCAGTACTTC.

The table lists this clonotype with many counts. Here the CDR3 reads CASSFETGGPGAFF. CDR3 in DNA: TGTGCCAGCAGTTTCGAGACAGGGGGCCCCGGAGCTTTCTTT. The rearrangement joins TRBV12-3 or TRBV12-4 to TRBJ1-1; TRBD1 aligns across 10 bases. The CDR3 contains 14 residues. The junction had 8 bases not matched to a gene; V was cut back by 3 bases and J by 10 bases.

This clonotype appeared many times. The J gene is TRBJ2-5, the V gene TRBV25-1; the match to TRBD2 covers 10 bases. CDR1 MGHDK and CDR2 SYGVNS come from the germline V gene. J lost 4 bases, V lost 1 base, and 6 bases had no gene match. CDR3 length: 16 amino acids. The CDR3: CASSEWTSGVGETQYF. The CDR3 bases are TGTGCCAGCAGTGAATGGACTAGCGGTGTGGGAGAGACCCAGTACTTC. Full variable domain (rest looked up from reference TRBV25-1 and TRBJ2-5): EADIYQTPRYLVIGTGKKITLECSQTMGHDKMYWYQQDPGMELHLIHYSYGVNSTEKGDLSSESTVSRIRTEHFPLTLESARPSHTSQYLCASSEWTSGVGETQYFGPGTRLLVL.

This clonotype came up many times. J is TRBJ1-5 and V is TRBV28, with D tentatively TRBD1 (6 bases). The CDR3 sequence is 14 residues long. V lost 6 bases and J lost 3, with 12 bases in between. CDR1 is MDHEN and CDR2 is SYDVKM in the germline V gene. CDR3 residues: CASRPGAPNQPQHF. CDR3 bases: TGTGCCAGCAGACCAGGGGCACCCAATCAGCCCCAGCATTTT.

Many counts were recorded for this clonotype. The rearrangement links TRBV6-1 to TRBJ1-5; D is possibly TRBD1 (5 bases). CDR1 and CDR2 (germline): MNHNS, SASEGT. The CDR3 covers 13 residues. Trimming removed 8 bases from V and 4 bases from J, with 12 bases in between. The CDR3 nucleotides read TGTGCCAGCGCCGGGGCAGGGAATCAGCCCCAGCATTTT. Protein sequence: CASAGAGNQPQHF.

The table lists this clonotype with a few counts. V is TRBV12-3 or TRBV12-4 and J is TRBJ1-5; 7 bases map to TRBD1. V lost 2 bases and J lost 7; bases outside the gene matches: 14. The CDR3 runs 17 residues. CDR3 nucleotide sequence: TGTGCCAGCAGTTTAAGTCTTGGGGCAGGGGGGGACCAGCCCCAGCATTTT. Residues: CASSLSLGAGGDQPQHF.

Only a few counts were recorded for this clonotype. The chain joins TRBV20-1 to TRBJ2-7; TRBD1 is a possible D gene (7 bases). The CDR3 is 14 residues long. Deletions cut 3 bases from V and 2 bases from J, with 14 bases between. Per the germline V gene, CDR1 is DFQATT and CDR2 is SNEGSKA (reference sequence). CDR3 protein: CSASTQGGTYEQYF. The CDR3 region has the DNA TGCAGTGCTAGCACCCAGGGGGGAACCTACGAGCAGTACTTC.

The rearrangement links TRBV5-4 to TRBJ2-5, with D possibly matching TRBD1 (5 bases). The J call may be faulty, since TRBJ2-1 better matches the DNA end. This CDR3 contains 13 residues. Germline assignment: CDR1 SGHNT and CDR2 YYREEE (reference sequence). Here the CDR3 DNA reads TGTGCCAGCAGCATCCAGGGTGACCATGAGCAGTTCTTC. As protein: CASSIQGDHEQFF.

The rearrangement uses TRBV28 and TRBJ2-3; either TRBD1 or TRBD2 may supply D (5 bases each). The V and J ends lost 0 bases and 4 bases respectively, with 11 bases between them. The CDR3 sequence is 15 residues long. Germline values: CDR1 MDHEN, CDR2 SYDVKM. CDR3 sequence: CASSLWTGRADTQYF. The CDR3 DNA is TGTGCCAGCAGTTTATGGACGGGGCGGGCAGATACGCAGTATTTT.

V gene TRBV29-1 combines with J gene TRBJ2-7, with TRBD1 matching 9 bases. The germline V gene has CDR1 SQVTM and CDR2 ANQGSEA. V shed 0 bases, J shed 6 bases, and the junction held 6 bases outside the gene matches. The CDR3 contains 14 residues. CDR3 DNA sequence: TGCAGCGTTGAAGATGGGACAGGGTGGGCCGAGCAGTACTTC. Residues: CSVEDGTGWAEQYF.

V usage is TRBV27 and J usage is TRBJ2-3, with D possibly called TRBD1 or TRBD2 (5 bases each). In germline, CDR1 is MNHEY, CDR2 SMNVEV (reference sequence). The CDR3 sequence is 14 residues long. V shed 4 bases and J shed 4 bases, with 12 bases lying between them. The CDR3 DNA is TGTGCCAGCAGTTCTTACCAGGGACCAGATACGCAGTATTTT. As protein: CASSSYQGPDTQYF.

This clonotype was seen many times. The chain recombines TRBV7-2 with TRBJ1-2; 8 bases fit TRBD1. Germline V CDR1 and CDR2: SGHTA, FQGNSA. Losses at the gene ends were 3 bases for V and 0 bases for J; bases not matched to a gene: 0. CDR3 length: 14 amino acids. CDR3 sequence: CASSLDRANYGYTF. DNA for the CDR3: TGTGCCAGCAGCTTGGACAGGGCTAACTATGGCTACACCTTC.

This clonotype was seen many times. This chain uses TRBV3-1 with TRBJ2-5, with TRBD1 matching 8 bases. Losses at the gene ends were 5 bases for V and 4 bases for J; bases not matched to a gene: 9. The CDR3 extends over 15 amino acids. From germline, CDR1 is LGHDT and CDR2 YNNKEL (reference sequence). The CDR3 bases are TGTGCCAGCAGCTTACGGACAGGGAGTGTAGAGACCCAGTACTTC. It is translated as CASSLRTGSVETQYF.

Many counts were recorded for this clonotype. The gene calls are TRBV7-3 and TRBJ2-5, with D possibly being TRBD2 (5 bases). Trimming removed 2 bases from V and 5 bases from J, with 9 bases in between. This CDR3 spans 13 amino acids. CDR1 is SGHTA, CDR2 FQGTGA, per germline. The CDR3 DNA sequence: TGTGCCAGCAGCTTATTACCTAGCGAGACCCAGTACTTC. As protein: CASSLLPSETQYF.

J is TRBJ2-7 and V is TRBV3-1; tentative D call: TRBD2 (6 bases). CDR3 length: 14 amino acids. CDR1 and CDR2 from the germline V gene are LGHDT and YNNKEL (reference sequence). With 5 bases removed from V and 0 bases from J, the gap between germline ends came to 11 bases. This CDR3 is CASSGDFNSYEQYF. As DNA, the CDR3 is TGTGCCAGCAGCGGGGACTTTAACTCCTACGAGCAGTACTTC.

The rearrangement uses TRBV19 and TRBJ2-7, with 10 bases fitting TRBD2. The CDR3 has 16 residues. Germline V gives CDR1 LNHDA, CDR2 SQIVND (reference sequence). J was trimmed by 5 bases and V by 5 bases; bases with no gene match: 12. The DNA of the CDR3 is TGTGCCAGTAGTCTATTAGCGGGAGGACTTTGGGACGAGCAGTACTTC. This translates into CASSLLAGGLWDEQYF.

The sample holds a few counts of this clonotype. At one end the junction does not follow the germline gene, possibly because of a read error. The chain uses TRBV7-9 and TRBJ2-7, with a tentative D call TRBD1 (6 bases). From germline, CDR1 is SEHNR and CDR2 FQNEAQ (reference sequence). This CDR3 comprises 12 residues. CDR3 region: CASSLEVGDTFF. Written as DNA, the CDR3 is TGTGCCAGCAGCTTAGAAGTAGGGGACACCTTCTTC.

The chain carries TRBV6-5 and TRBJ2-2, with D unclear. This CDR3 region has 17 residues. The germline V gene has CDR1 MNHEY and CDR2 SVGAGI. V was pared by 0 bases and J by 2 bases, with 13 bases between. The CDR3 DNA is TGTGCCAGCAGTTACTCGATAGGTATCCCCAACACCGGGGAGCTGTTTTTT. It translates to CASSYSIGIPNTGELFF.

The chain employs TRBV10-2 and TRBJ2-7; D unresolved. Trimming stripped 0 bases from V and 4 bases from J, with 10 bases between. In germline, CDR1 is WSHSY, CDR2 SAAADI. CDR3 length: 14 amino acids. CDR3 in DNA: TGCGCCAGCAGTGAGTCGAAGCGAAAGTACGAGCAGTACTTC. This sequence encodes CASSESKRKYEQYF.